Presented here are 8 T cell receptor beta chains from one specimen sequenced in a study of beta chain features in type 1 diabetes (dated by TCRdb to 2017 to 2018). The receptor library was made with the immunoSEQ multiplex PCR assay. All of the isolated RNA was reverse transcribed with the High Capacity cDNA Reverse Transcription Kit, so expressed TCRB transcripts were sequenced. The immuneACCESS repertoire file appears here via TCRdb, limited to in-frame rearrangements. These files lack a portion of the clones; in checked studies, under half of the deficit traces to unresolved V genes, and the cause of the others is not known. This sample is represented by around 190,000 clones; about 13% of them were singletons. Approximately 0.62% of the sample rests with the top ten. Sequencing was done on a sample of central memory CD4+ T cells from blood. The receptors come from a woman between 18 and 29 years old in good health.

This chain connects TRBV30 to TRBJ1-2; D is perhaps TRBD1 (6 bases). Germline V CDR1 and CDR2: GTSNPN, SVGIG (reference sequence). Trimming cost V 3 bases and J 4 bases, with 24 bases left between them. CDR3 size: 17 residues. The CDR3 bases are TGTGCCTGGAGAACGCGACAGGTCCCTGCCGAACTCTATGGCTACACCTTC. Protein product: CAWRTRQVPAELYGYTF.

The rearrangement joins TRBV7-3 to TRBJ2-5, with D tentatively TRBD2 (5 bases). Germline CDR1 SGHTA, CDR2 FQGTGA. This CDR3 has 15 residues. V shed 5 bases and J shed 0 bases, with 13 bases lying between them. The CDR3 loop reads CASSPGVLYQETQYF. The CDR3 nucleotides are TGTGCCAGCAGCCCCGGGGTCCTGTACCAAGAGACCCAGTACTTC.

This clone was detected only a few times. The genes are TRBV30 and TRBJ1-4, with D uncertain. CDR1 is GTSNPN, CDR2 SVGIG, per germline (reference sequence). This CDR3 has 15 amino acids. V lost 1 base, J lost 3 bases, and 12 bases lay in between. The chain's CDR3 is CAWSASLTPNEKLFF. CDR3 in DNA: TGTGCCTGGAGTGCCAGTCTGACACCTAATGAAAAACTGTTTTTT.

The V gene is TRBV18, the J gene TRBJ2-3; D may be TRBD2 (5 bases). The V end lost 0 bases, the J end lost 2 bases, and 18 bases lay between the germline ends. This CDR3 contains 18 residues. The germline CDR1 and CDR2 sequences are KGHSH and LQKENI. The CDR3 DNA reads as TGTGCCAGCTCACCACCGGTCGGAGCGGCCAAACTCACAGATACGCAGTATTTT. Protein sequence: CASSPPVGAAKLTDTQYF.

The rearrangement links TRBV5-1 to TRBJ2-1; TRBD2 agrees at 7 bases. With V trimmed by 7 bases and J by 2 bases, 12 bases remained unmatched. The CDR3 sequence is 16 residues long. CDR1 is SGHRS and CDR2 is YFSETQ in the germline V gene. As DNA, the CDR3 is TGCGCCAGCTCGCTCACCGGCGGGAGTACCTACAATGAGCAGTTCTTC. Translation gives CASSLTGGSTYNEQFF.

In its sample, this clone was seen a few times. This chain uses TRBV5-4 with TRBJ2-5; 8 positions match TRBD2. Per the germline V gene, CDR1 is SGHNT and CDR2 is YYREEE (reference sequence). The junction had 1 base not matched to a gene; V was cut back by 0 bases and J by 0 bases. The CDR3 totals 15 residues. The CDR3 nucleotides read TGTGCCAGCAGCTTGGGCGGGAGGTACCAAGAGACCCAGTACTTC. Encoded protein: CASSLGGRYQETQYF.

This clone has just one count. This chain connects TRBV6-1 to TRBJ2-6, with D unclear. Per germline, CDR1 MNHNS and CDR2 SASEGT. Trimming removed 5 bases from V and 0 bases from J, with 8 bases in between. The CDR3 is 15 amino acids. CDR3 residues: CASSSSSSGANVLTF. DNA of the CDR3: TGTGCCAGCAGTTCTTCCTCCTCTGGGGCCAACGTCCTGACTTTC.

This clone has only a few counts. J is TRBJ2-1 and V is TRBV18; TRBD1 matches at 7 bases. V trimming: 1 base; J trimming: 5 bases; junction bases outside the gene matches: 11. Looked up from germline, CDR1 is KGHSH and CDR2 is LQKENI. The CDR3 loop spans 17 amino acids. In DNA, the CDR3 is TGTGCCAGCTCACCACGTAGGATAGGGGGCGCGGACAATGAGCAGTTCTTC. It specifies CASSPRRIGGADNEQFF.